This T cell receptor (beta chain) was profiled in a study of T cell repertoires in cytomegalovirus infection. As for the study in general: Based on public TCR beta signatures, there were indications of CMV infection and of a matching HLA type.

TCRdb reprocessed the reads with MiXCR, giving one entry per CDR3 protein. The data show around 900,000 distinct CDR3 sequences, roughly a third seen once. There are 12 residues in the CDR3. V was clipped by 8 bases and J by 6 bases, with 11 bases between them. Germline-derived CDR1 and CDR2 are MNHNS and SASEGT. On this clonotype itself: The antigen is unknown.

This receptor was identified in a human donor in good health (CMV status not recorded). Some clones in this sample may be carry-over from other donors' samples. The V gene is TRBV6-1, the J gene TRBJ2-1; D is ambiguous. The specimen comprised cultured CD8+ T cells from PBMCs, sampled from culture after CMV antigen stimulation. The CDR3 here is CASGRAINEQFF. The CDR3 DNA is TGTGCCAGCGGTAGGGCTATCAATGAGCAGTTCTTC.